This passage covers 30 T cell receptor beta chains from one sample sequenced in a study of T cells in Graves' hyperthyroidism and ophthalmopathy. Template material for amplifying TCR beta CDR3 regions consisted of RNA transcripts. The TCR CDR3 first-round RT-PCR relied on the HTBI primer set. MiXCR, run by TCRdb on the multiplex PCR reads, gives a single entry per CDR3 protein. The profile shows 350,000 to 450,000 distinct CDR3 sequences, about 17% of them singletons. The sample consisted of blood. All receptors come from a woman aged 25-40 years with Graves' hyperthyroidism that later progressed to Graves' ophthalmopathy.

This clonotype was seen many times. V and J are TRBV20-1 and TRBJ2-7, with D perhaps matching TRBD2 (6 bases). In germline, CDR1 is DFQATT, CDR2 SNEGSKA (reference sequence). CDR3 length: 13 residues. V lost 1 base and J 5 bases, leaving 12 bases between the germline ends. CDR3 in amino acids: CSARVAGRHEQYF. DNA for the CDR3: TGCAGTGCTAGAGTGGCAGGGAGGCACGAGCAGTACTTC.

This clonotype was counted at least ten times. This chain links TRBV19 with TRBJ1-6, with D maybe TRBD1 (5 bases). This CDR3 region has 13 residues. V was cut by 8 bases and J by 6 bases, with 11 bases left in between. Germline loops: CDR1 LNHDA, CDR2 SQIVND (reference sequence). The CDR3, as DNA: TGTGCCAGTGGTAAAGGGGCTAATTCACCCCTCCACTTT. It yields the protein CASGKGANSPLHF.

This clonotype was observed at least ten times. The chain employs TRBV24-1 and TRBJ2-2; no clear D gene. The CDR3 loop spans 13 amino acids. Per the germline V gene, CDR1 is KGHDR and CDR2 is SFDVKD. Deletions cut 5 bases from V and 1 base from J, with 4 bases between. CDR3 protein: CATSGRNTGELFF. The CDR3 DNA sequence: TGTGCCACCAGTGGAAGGAACACCGGGGAGCTGTTTTTT.

This clonotype occurred many times. This chain joins TRBV20-1 and TRBJ1-1, with 7 bases matching TRBD1. Trimming took 3 bases from V and 4 from J; bases not matched to a gene: 5. This CDR3 contains 13 residues. Germline V lookup: CDR1 DFQATT, CDR2 SNEGSKA (reference sequence). CDR3 protein: CSASPDRATEAFF. CDR3 DNA: TGCAGTGCTAGCCCCGACAGGGCCACTGAAGCTTTCTTT.

This clonotype appeared a few times. The J gene is TRBJ2-1, the V gene TRBV6-9; D gene unclear. In germline, CDR1 is MNHGY, CDR2 SVAAGI. This CDR3 is 11 amino acids long. Trimming removed 4 bases from V and 8 bases from J, with 6 bases in between. CDR3 loop: CASSSPYEQFF. The CDR3 nucleotides read TGTGCCAGCAGTTCCCCGTATGAGCAGTTCTTC.

This clonotype has more than one count but fewer than ten. V gene TRBV19 combines with J gene TRBJ2-5, with D uncertain. This CDR3 contains 13 residues. Trimming removed 5 bases at V and 3 bases at J, with 10 bases between. Germline CDR1 LNHDA, CDR2 SQIVND (reference sequence). This chain's CDR3 is CASSFLGEETQYF. The CDR3, as DNA: TGTGCCAGTAGTTTCCTAGGCGAAGAGACCCAGTACTTC.

This chain links TRBV9 with TRBJ1-4; tentatively, D is TRBD1 (6 bases). CDR1 and CDR2 from the germline V gene are SGDLS and YYNGEE. The CDR3 totals 15 residues. V was trimmed by 0 bases and J by 4 bases, leaving 10 bases between them. The CDR3 sequence: CASSVEGRGNEKLFF. Here the CDR3 DNA reads TGTGCCAGCAGCGTAGAGGGCAGGGGTAATGAAAAACTGTTTTTT.

The V gene is TRBV15, the J gene TRBJ2-2; no firm D call. The germline V gene has CDR1 LNHNV and CDR2 YYDKDF (reference sequence). The CDR3 runs to 16 residues. The germline V and J ends were trimmed by 0 bases and 7 bases, with 15 bases remaining between them. CDR3 region: CATSRDPQLAGGELFF. The CDR3, as DNA: TGTGCCACCAGCAGAGATCCCCAACTTGCTGGCGGGGAGCTGTTTTTT.

This clonotype was found many times. The chain employs TRBV9 and TRBJ2-3, with 7 positions matching TRBD2. CDR1 and CDR2 from the germline V gene are SGDLS and YYNGEE. J gave up 0 bases and V 4 bases, and 5 bases lay outside the gene matches. The CDR3 length is 15 residues. The CDR3 loop reads CASSQSGASTDTQYF. CDR3 sequence (DNA): TGTGCCAGCAGCCAAAGCGGGGCTAGCACAGATACGCAGTATTTT.

This clonotype was observed a few times. Just one base apart from a much larger clone, this may be a read error. This chain links TRBV2 with TRBJ2-5; D is ambiguous. CDR3 length equals 11 residues. Germline assignment: CDR1 SNHLY and CDR2 FYNNEI. The CDR3 reads CARSDLETQYF. The DNA of the CDR3 is TGTGCCAGAAGTGACTTGGAGACCCAGTACTTC.

At least ten counts were recorded for this clonotype. The chain joins TRBV2 to TRBJ1-2; D uncertain. Germline V CDR1 and CDR2: SNHLY, FYNNEI. The CDR3 consists of 13 residues. V dropped 6 bases and J dropped 8 bases, with 16 bases sitting between them. The CDR3 DNA follows: TGTGCCAGCAGGCCCGACGAGGCGCCCGGCTACACCTTC. It encodes CASRPDEAPGYTF.

This clonotype was counted at least ten times. The rearrangement uses TRBV2 and TRBJ2-7, with 7 positions matching TRBD1. Trimming removed 9 bases from V and 0 bases from J; junction bases left unmatched: 5. CDR1 and CDR2 (germline): SNHLY, FYNNEI. This CDR3 has 13 residues. In DNA, the CDR3 is TGTGCCAGTATTGGGACAGACTCCTACGAGCAGTACTTC. It codes for CASIGTDSYEQYF. The full variable domain, its missing parts supplied by reference TRBV2 and TRBJ2-7, is EPEVTQTPSHQVTQMGQEVILRCVPISNHLYFYWYRQILGQKVEFLVSFYNNEISEKSEIFDDQFSVERPDGSNFTLKIRSTKLEDSAMYFCASIGTDSYEQYFGPGTRLTVT.

This clonotype was picked up many times. The rearrangement uses TRBV12-3 or TRBV12-4 and TRBJ2-1; D unclear. This CDR3 comprises 11 residues. V lost 1 base to trimming and J lost 15 bases, with 10 bases between them. The CDR3 nucleotides are TGTGCCAGCAGTTTAGGCCTAGGCCTGTTCTTC. Protein: CASSLGLGLFF.

This clonotype turned up a few times. V is TRBV7-6 and J is TRBJ2-7; tentatively, D is TRBD1 (5 bases). The V end was cut by 1 base, the J end by 1 base, with 11 bases between. This CDR3 spans 15 amino acids. The germline gives CDR1 SGHVS, CDR2 FNYEAQ. CDR3 bases: TGTGCCAGCAGCTTAGAGGGCAGGGCGTCCTACGAGCAGTACTTC. It translates to CASSLEGRASYEQYF.

The chain recombines TRBV18 with TRBJ2-2; tentatively, D is TRBD1 or TRBD2 (5 bases each). CDR1 and CDR2 (germline): KGHSH, LQKENI. This CDR3 region has 12 residues. V was cut by 4 bases and J by 7 bases, with 7 bases left in between. CDR3 amino acids: CASSRGNGELFF. The CDR3 nucleotides are TGTGCCAGCTCACGGGGGAACGGGGAGCTGTTTTTT.

This clonotype showed up just a few times. The rearrangement joins TRBV6-2 or TRBV6-3 to TRBJ2-1; 7 bases line up with TRBD1. The ends lost 8 bases at V and 11 bases at J; junction bases unmatched: 9. This CDR3 comprises 12 residues. The germline CDR1 and CDR2 sequences are MNHEY and SVGEGT. The CDR3 DNA follows: TGTGCCAGCGGGACGACAGGGCTTCAGCAGTTCTTC. Translated: CASGTTGLQQFF.

This chain links TRBV4-1 with TRBJ1-1, with D possibly matching TRBD1 (5 bases). Trimming left V 3 bases short and J 4 bases short, with 18 bases between. This CDR3 contains 16 residues. Germline CDR1 MGHRA, CDR2 YSYEKL. The CDR3 is CASSQMGEGMGTEAFF. The CDR3 nucleotides are TGCGCCAGCAGCCAGATGGGGGAGGGAATGGGCACTGAAGCTTTCTTT.

The rearrangement uses TRBV4-2 and TRBJ2-3; 8 nucleotides line up with TRBD2. Germline CDR1 is LGHNA and CDR2 is YNFKEQ. The CDR3 has 14 residues. The J segment lost 5 bases and the V segment lost 7 bases, leaving 8 bases of the junction unmatched. The chain's CDR3 is CASTAGLERDTQYF. CDR3 nucleotides: TGTGCCAGCACCGCGGGACTAGAAAGAGATACGCAGTATTTT.

This clonotype has more than one count but fewer than ten. The gene calls are TRBV30 and TRBJ2-4; weak D call: TRBD2 (6 bases). The CDR3 consists of 15 residues. Germline CDR1 reads GTSNPN; CDR2 reads SVGIG (reference sequence). V was trimmed by 3 bases and J by 7 bases, leaving 19 bases between them. The chain's CDR3 is CAWSLGAVGGNIQYF. In DNA form, the CDR3 reads TGTGCCTGGAGCCTAGGGGCCGTCGGGGGTAACATTCAGTACTTC.

This clonotype was detected ten times or more. The CDR3 nucleotides read TGCGCCAGCAGCTTGGCGGGATCCCTTACCTACGAGCAGTACTTC. Protein product: CASSLAGSLTYEQYF. The chain joins TRBV5-1 to TRBJ2-7; D is possibly TRBD2 (5 bases). Germline V gene sequence: CDR1 SGHRS, CDR2 YFSETQ. Trimming took off 0 bases at V and 2 bases at J, with 12 bases between the two ends. The CDR3 consists of 15 residues.

This chain connects TRBV7-9 to TRBJ2-7; TRBD2 agrees at 8 bases. Germline V gives CDR1 SEHNR, CDR2 FQNEAQ (reference sequence). V lost 5 bases to trimming and J lost 2 bases; unmatched junction nucleotides: 8. CDR3 length: 15 residues. The CDR3 DNA reads as TGTGCCAGCAGCCTCGGGGGGGGGGAAACCTACGAGCAGTACTTC. This sequence encodes CASSLGGGETYEQYF.

This clonotype was counted ten times or more. J is TRBJ2-3 and V is TRBV30; a weak D match, TRBD1 (6 bases). CDR1 and CDR2 (germline): GTSNPN, SVGIG (reference sequence). The germline V and J ends were trimmed by 2 bases and 1 base, with 10 bases remaining between them. The CDR3 is 14 residues long. CDR3 amino acids: CAWSRQAGTDTQYF. CDR3 coding DNA: TGTGCCTGGAGTCGACAGGCGGGCACAGATACGCAGTATTTT. Variable domain in full (rest from reference TRBV30 and TRBJ2-3): SQTIHQWPATLVQPVGSPLSLECTVEGTSNPNLYWYRQAAGRGLQLLFYSVGIGQISSEVPQNLSASRPQDRQFILSSKKLLLSDSGFYLCAWSRQAGTDTQYFGPGTRLTVL.

This clonotype was seen many times. Germline is not matched at one junction end, which may reflect a read error. This chain connects TRBV12-3 or TRBV12-4 to TRBJ2-1; 12 bases are shared with TRBD2. The CDR3 totals 16 residues. CDR3 in DNA: TGTGCCAGCAGTTTAGACCCGGGACTAGCGGGTAATGAGCGGTTCTTC. This codes for CASSLDPGLAGNERFF.

This clonotype was seen once. The V call is TRBV5-6, the J call TRBJ1-1, with D possibly matching TRBD1 (5 bases). The V gene's germline CDR1 is SGHDT and CDR2 YYEEEE. This CDR3 has 17 residues. Trimming removed 0 bases from V and 0 bases from J, with 15 bases in between. As DNA, the CDR3 is TGTGCCAGCAGCTTGGTTGGGACGGAACGCATGAACACTGAAGCTTTCTTT. Translating it yields CASSLVGTERMNTEAFF.

This clonotype was recorded many times. This chain connects TRBV3-1 to TRBJ2-1, with D tentatively TRBD2 (6 bases). The CDR3 loop spans 17 amino acids. V lost 4 bases, J lost 5 bases, and 21 bases lay in between. Germline-derived CDR1 and CDR2 are LGHDT and YNNKEL (reference sequence). The CDR3 sequence is CASSPRPGLKEDNEQFF. The CDR3 DNA reads as TGTGCCAGCAGCCCACGACCGGGACTGAAGGAAGACAATGAGCAGTTCTTC.

Concerning this clonotype itself: A read error may explain this, as a much larger clone is one base away. V gene TRBV27 combines with J gene TRBJ2-7; 10 nucleotides match TRBD1. The germline gives CDR1 MNHEY, CDR2 SMNVEV (reference sequence). The length of the CDR3 is 15 residues. The CDR3 sequence is CANSSLRDRGHEQYF. In nucleotides, the CDR3 is TGTGCCAACAGTTCCCTCCGGGACAGGGGTCACGAGCAGTACTTC.

Regarding this clonotype: This may arise from a read error, as a much more abundant clone is one base away. The chain employs TRBV18 and TRBJ2-3; the match to TRBD2 covers 8 bases. Germline V gene data show CDR1 as KGHSH and CDR2 as LQKENI. This CDR3 comprises 16 residues. CDR3 loop: CANSPPSGSGADTQYF. The CDR3 coding sequence is TGTGCCAACTCACCACCCAGCGGGAGCGGCGCAGATACGCAGTATTTT.

This clonotype was counted at least ten times. V usage is TRBV6-1 and J usage is TRBJ1-6; D remains ambiguous. Germline V lookup: CDR1 MNHNS, CDR2 SASEGT. The CDR3 length is 15 residues. Trimming pared 5 bases from V and 8 bases from J, leaving 16 bases between. For the CDR3, the DNA is TGTGCCAGCAGTAACCTTTCGGGTGGGGATTCACCCCTCCACTTT. Translated, it gives CASSNLSGGDSPLHF.

This clonotype was observed a single time. This rearrangement joins TRBV2 to TRBJ1-1, with TRBD1 matching 7 bases. Trimming took 7 bases from V and 1 from J; bases not matched to a gene: 6. Germline lookup yields CDR1 SNHLY and CDR2 FYNNEI. The CDR3 runs to 14 residues. The CDR3 sequence is CASTARQGNTEAFF. The CDR3 coding sequence is TGTGCCAGCACCGCTAGACAGGGGAACACTGAAGCTTTCTTT.

This clonotype has only a few counts. The rearrangement links TRBV28 to TRBJ2-7; no definite D call. Germline V gene data show CDR1 as MDHEN and CDR2 as SYDVKM. V was trimmed by 2 bases and J by 3 bases, leaving 11 bases between them. The CDR3 spans 14 residues. CDR3 coding DNA: TGTGCCAGCAGTTTAACTGAGACCTACTACGAGCAGTACTTC. Its protein product is CASSLTETYYEQYF.